Listed here are 18 T cell receptor beta chains from one sample, sequenced in a study of blood T cell repertoires in COVID-19 (dated by TCRdb to about 2020). The method was the immunoSEQ multiplex PCR assay. Held by TCRdb, this immuneACCESS table contains in-frame sequences only and omits some clones. Under half of the omission traces to an unresolved V gene where checked; the cause of the rest is unknown. The sample has about 95,000 clones on record, just over 90% of them singletons. The ten largest clones represent 3% to 4.5% of the sample. Specimen: peripheral blood. These receptors were obtained from a woman in her forties or fifties in a cohort sampled during active COVID-19.

The rearrangement links TRBV12-3 or TRBV12-4 to TRBJ1-2; perhaps TRBD1 as D (6 bases). The CDR3 is 12 residues long. Trimming cost V 2 bases and J 8 bases, with 9 bases left between them. The CDR3 DNA reads TGTGCCAGCAGTTTAAGAGGGGGAGGCTACACCTTC. Its translation is CASSLRGGGYTF.

The chain links TRBV10-3 to TRBJ2-7; D perhaps matches TRBD1 (6 bases). The V end lost 0 bases, the J end lost 0 bases, and 12 bases lay between the germline ends. The CDR3 spans 16 residues. Germline-derived CDR1 and CDR2 are ENHRY and SYGVKD. CDR3 protein: CAISESKGDRSYEQYF. In DNA, the CDR3 is TGTGCCATCAGTGAGTCAAAGGGGGACCGCTCCTACGAGCAGTACTTC.

This clone showed up just once. The CDR3 DNA is TGTGCCAGCAGTCCCCGGACAGCCTCCTCTGAAGCTTTCTTT. This encodes CASSPRTASSEAFF. V is TRBV27 and J is TRBJ1-1, with a possible D match to TRBD1 (6 bases). Germline V lookup: CDR1 MNHEY, CDR2 SMNVEV (reference sequence). This CDR3 contains 14 residues. Trimming shortened V by 5 bases and J by 6 bases, and 16 bases separated the two germline ends.

The chain recombines TRBV19 with TRBJ2-3, with 8 bases fitting TRBD1. Germline V lookup: CDR1 LNHDA, CDR2 SQIVND (reference sequence). V lost 5 bases, J lost 4 bases, and 5 bases stayed unmatched. This CDR3 is 14 amino acids long. CDR3 amino acids: CASSEDRGPDTQYF. The CDR3 DNA reads as TGTGCCAGTAGTGAAGACAGGGGCCCAGATACGCAGTATTTT.

The chain recombines TRBV12-3 or TRBV12-4 with TRBJ2-7, with 7 bases aligning to TRBD1. V was clipped by 2 bases and J by 3 bases; unmatched bases: 1. CDR3 length: 13 amino acids. DNA for the CDR3: TGTGCCAGCAGTTTACGGGACAGCTACGAGCAGTACTTC. Protein product: CASSLRDSYEQYF.

As DNA, the CDR3 is TGTGCCAGCAGCTTCCGGGGGGCCACCCAGGGGAATGAGCAGTTCTTC. Its protein is CASSFRGATQGNEQFF. The rearrangement uses TRBV7-2 and TRBJ2-1, with D perhaps matching TRBD2 (7 bases). Trimming stripped 3 bases from V and 7 bases from J, with 19 bases between. The CDR3 spans 16 residues. The V gene's germline CDR1 is SGHTA and CDR2 FQGNSA.

CDR3 coding DNA: TGTGCCACCAGTCCGCGGGAGGGGGAAAAACTGTTTTTT. This codes for CATSPREGEKLFF. The V call is TRBV24-1, the J call TRBJ1-4; maybe TRBD1 (5 bases). This CDR3 has 13 amino acids. From germline, CDR1 is KGHDR and CDR2 SFDVKD. V was shortened by 6 bases and J by 8 bases, with 12 bases between the two germline ends.

This clone was recorded a few times. The CDR3 coding sequence is TGTGCCAGCAGCTTAGTCCCAAGCGAGAACACTGAAGCTTTCTTT. Translated: CASSLVPSENTEAFF. V usage is TRBV7-9 and J usage is TRBJ1-1, with D unclear. The CDR3 is 15 residues long. V gave up 1 base and J gave up 1 base, with 10 bases separating them. Per the germline V gene, CDR1 is SEHNR and CDR2 is FQNEAQ (reference sequence).

As DNA, the CDR3 is TGTGCCACCAGCAGAGATTTAAATACTAGGGACAGGGTACAGTCACCCCTCCACTTT. This codes for CATSRDLNTRDRVQSPLHF. This rearrangement joins TRBV15 to TRBJ1-6; 9 nucleotides align to TRBD1. There are 19 residues in the CDR3. J gave up 10 bases and V 0 bases, and 16 bases lay outside the gene matches. From germline, CDR1 is LNHNV and CDR2 YYDKDF (reference sequence).

The CDR3 DNA follows: TGTGCCAGCAGCCGTGGCGGTGTCGGGGTCTACGAGCAGTACTTC. Translated: CASSRGGVGVYEQYF. The rearrangement links TRBV7-8 to TRBJ2-7, with D maybe TRBD2 (5 bases). V lost 5 bases and J 3 bases, leaving 17 bases between the germline ends. CDR3 length: 15 amino acids. The germline CDR1 and CDR2 sequences are SGHVS and FQNEAQ.

This clone appeared a single time. As DNA, the CDR3 is TGTGCCAGCAGCGTAGCTATGGGGTCGGGGTCACCCCTCCACTTT. This codes for CASSVAMGSGSPLHF. The chain employs TRBV9 and TRBJ1-6, with D unclear. Germline V CDR1 and CDR2: SGDLS, YYNGEE. Trimming pared 0 bases from V and 10 bases from J, leaving 14 bases between. The CDR3 loop spans 15 amino acids.

This CDR3 reads CASAGGGGQPQHF. The CDR3 nucleotides read TGTGCCAGCGCAGGGGGCGGGGGTCAGCCCCAGCATTTT. The chain recombines TRBV6-6 with TRBJ1-5, with 8 bases aligning to TRBD1. The ends lost 8 bases at V and 6 bases at J; junction bases unmatched: 6. The CDR3 has 13 amino acids. The germline gives CDR1 MNHNY, CDR2 SVGAGI (reference sequence).

This clone was detected once. The chain couples TRBV11-2 to TRBJ1-3; no clear D gene. The V gene's germline CDR1 is SGHAT and CDR2 FQNNGV. V gave up 3 bases and J gave up 0 bases, with 6 bases separating them. CDR3 size: 14 residues. The CDR3 protein is CASSFGVSGNTIYF. The CDR3 nucleotides read TGTGCCAGCAGCTTCGGGGTCTCTGGAAACACCATATATTTT.

V usage is TRBV6-5 and J usage is TRBJ2-5; 7 bases fit TRBD2. CDR3 length: 15 amino acids. V shed 1 base, J shed 2 bases, and the junction held 4 bases outside the gene matches. Germline V gene lookup returns CDR1 MNHEY and CDR2 SVGAGI. This CDR3 is CASSYWGGEQETQYF. DNA of the CDR3: TGTGCCAGCAGTTACTGGGGGGGGGAGCAAGAGACCCAGTACTTC.

The rearrangement joins TRBV19 to TRBJ1-3, with D possibly matching TRBD1 (6 bases). CDR1 is LNHDA, CDR2 SQIVND, per germline (reference sequence). The V end was cut by 5 bases, the J end by 2 bases, with 22 bases between. This CDR3 contains 18 residues. CDR3 residues: CASSGGWQGYFTGNTIYF. The CDR3 bases are TGTGCCAGTAGTGGGGGATGGCAGGGGTACTTCACTGGAAACACCATATATTTT. Complete variable domain (other parts from reference TRBV19 and TRBJ1-3): DGGITQSPKYLFRKEGQNVTLSCEQNLNHDAMYWYRQDPGQGLRLIYYSQIVNDFQKGDIAEGYSVSREKKESFPLTVTSAQKNPTAFYLCASSGGWQGYFTGNTIYFGEGSWLTVV.

This clone was seen just once. This CDR3 is CAWDRADTQYF. The CDR3 DNA reads TGTGCCTGGGACAGGGCGGATACGCAGTATTTT. V is TRBV30 and J is TRBJ2-3; 7 positions agree with TRBD1. There are 11 residues in the CDR3. Per germline, CDR1 GTSNPN and CDR2 SVGIG (reference sequence). The J segment lost 6 bases and the V segment lost 5 bases, leaving 2 bases of the junction unmatched. The full variable domain, in which reference TRBV30 and TRBJ2-3 provide the parts outside the CDR3, is SQTIHQWPATLVQPVGSPLSLECTVEGTSNPNLYWYRQAAGRGLQLLFYSVGIGQISSEVPQNLSASRPQDRQFILSSKKLLLSDSGFYLCAWDRADTQYFGPGTRLTVL.

The V and J genes are TRBV27 and TRBJ2-1, with 8 bases lining up with TRBD2. The germline V gene has CDR1 MNHEY and CDR2 SMNVEV (reference sequence). The CDR3 length is 13 residues. The V gene end was trimmed by 7 bases and the J gene end by 7 bases; junction bases not matched to a gene: 6. DNA for the CDR3: TGTGCCAGCACGGAGGCGGGAGGTAATGAGCAGTTCTTC. Amino acids: CASTEAGGNEQFF.

CDR3: CASSLSQGAGTEAFF. The CDR3 nucleotides are TGTGCCAGCAGTTTATCCCAGGGGGCTGGCACTGAAGCTTTCTTT. V usage is TRBV27 and J usage is TRBJ1-1; 8 bases agree with TRBD1. Germline values: CDR1 MNHEY, CDR2 SMNVEV (reference sequence). The V segment lost 0 bases and the J segment 4 bases; nucleotides outside the gene matches: 4. This CDR3 region has 15 residues.